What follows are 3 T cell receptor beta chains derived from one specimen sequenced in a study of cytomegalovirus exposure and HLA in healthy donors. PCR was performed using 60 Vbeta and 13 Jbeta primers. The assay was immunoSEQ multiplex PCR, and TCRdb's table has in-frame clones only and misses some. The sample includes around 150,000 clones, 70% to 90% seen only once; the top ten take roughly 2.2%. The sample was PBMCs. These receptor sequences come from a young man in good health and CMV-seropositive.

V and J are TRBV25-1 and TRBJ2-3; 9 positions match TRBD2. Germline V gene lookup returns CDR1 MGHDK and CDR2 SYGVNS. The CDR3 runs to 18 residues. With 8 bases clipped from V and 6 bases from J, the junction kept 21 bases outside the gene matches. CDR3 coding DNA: TGTGCCAGCGGACCCCTAGGGCGGGGGGGCTCCCAGGGTGATACGCAGTATTTT. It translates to CASGPLGRGGSQGDTQYF. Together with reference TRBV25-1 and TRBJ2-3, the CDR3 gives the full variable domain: EADIYQTPRYLVIGTGKKITLECSQTMGHDKMYWYQQDPGMELHLIHYSYGVNSTEKGDLSSESTVSRIRTEHFPLTLESARPSHTSQYLCASGPLGRGGSQGDTQYFGPGTRLTVL.

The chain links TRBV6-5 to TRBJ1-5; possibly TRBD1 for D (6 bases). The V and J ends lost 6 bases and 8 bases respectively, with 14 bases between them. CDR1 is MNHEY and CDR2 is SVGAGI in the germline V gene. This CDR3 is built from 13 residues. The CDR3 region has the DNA TGTGCCAGCAGCCATCAGGGGCAAGAGCCCCAGCATTTT. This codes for CASSHQGQEPQHF.

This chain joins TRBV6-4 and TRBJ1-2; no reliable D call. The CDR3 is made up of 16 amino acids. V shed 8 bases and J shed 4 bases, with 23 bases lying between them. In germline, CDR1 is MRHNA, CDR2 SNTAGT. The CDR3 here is CASGEGGPRRGYGYTF. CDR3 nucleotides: TGTGCCAGCGGGGAGGGAGGGCCCAGGCGAGGCTATGGCTACACCTTC.